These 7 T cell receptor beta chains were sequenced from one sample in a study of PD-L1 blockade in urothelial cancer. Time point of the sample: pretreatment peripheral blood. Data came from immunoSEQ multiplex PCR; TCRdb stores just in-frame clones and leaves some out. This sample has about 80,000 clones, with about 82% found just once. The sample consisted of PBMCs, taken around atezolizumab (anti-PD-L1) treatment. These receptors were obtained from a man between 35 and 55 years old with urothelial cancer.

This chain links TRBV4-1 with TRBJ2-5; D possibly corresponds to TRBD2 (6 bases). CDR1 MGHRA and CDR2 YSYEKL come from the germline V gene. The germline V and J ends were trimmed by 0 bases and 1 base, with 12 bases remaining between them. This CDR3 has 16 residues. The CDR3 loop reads CASSQDGQTSQETQYF. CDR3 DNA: TGCGCCAGCAGCCAAGATGGGCAGACTAGCCAAGAGACCCAGTACTTC.

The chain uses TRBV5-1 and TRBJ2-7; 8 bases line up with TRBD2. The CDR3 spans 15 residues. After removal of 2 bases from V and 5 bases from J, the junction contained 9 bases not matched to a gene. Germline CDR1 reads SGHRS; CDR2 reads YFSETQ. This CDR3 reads CASSLPGLGYHEQYF. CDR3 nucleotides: TGCGCCAGCAGCTTACCGGGACTAGGGTATCACGAGCAGTACTTC.

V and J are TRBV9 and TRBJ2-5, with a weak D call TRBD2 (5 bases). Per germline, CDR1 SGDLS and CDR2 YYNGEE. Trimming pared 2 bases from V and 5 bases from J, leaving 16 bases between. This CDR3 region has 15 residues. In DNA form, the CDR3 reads TGTGCCAGCAGCGTCGCCGGGAACCCGGTGGAGACCCAGTACTTC. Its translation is CASSVAGNPVETQYF.

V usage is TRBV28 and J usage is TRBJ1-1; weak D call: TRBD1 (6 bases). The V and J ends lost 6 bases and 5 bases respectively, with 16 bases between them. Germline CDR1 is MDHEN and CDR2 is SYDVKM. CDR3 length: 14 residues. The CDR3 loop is CASSPRTGLTEAFF. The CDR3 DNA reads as TGTGCCAGCAGCCCAAGAACAGGGTTGACTGAAGCTTTCTTT. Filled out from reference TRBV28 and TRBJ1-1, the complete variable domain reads DVKVTQSSRYLVKRTGEKVFLECVQDMDHENMFWYRQDPGLGLRLIYFSYDVKMKEKGDIPEGYSVSREKKERFSLILESASTNQTSMYLCASSPRTGLTEAFFGQGTRLTVV.

The CDR3 DNA follows: TGTGCCACCCCAGGGGCTAGCGGGACCGGGGAGCTGTTTTTT. Its protein is CATPGASGTGELFF. V gene TRBV6-6 combines with J gene TRBJ2-2; 8 bases agree with TRBD2. CDR3 length: 14 amino acids. The germline V gene has CDR1 MNHNY and CDR2 SVGAGI (reference sequence). The V gene end was trimmed by 10 bases and the J gene end by 5 bases; junction bases not matched to a gene: 9.

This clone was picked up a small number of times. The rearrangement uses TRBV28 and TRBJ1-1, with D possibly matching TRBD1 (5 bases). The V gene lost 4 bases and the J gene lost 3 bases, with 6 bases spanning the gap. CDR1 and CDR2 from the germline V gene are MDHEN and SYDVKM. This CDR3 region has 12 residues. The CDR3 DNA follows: TGTGCCAGCAGTTGGGGCCACACTGAAGCTTTCTTT. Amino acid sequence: CASSWGHTEAFF.

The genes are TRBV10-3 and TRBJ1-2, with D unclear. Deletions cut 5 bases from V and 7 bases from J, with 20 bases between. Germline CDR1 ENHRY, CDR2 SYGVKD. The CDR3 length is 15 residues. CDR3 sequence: CAISPRTGETGGYTF. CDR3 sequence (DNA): TGTGCCATCAGTCCTAGGACTGGGGAAACTGGTGGCTACACCTTC.